This T cell receptor (beta chain) was documented in a study of blood T cell repertoires in COVID-19. This CDR3 spans 14 amino acids. Deletions cut 7 bases from V and 1 base from J, with 10 bases between. Germline-derived CDR1 and CDR2 are SNHLY and FYNNEI. The assay was immunoSEQ multiplex PCR, and TCRdb's table has in-frame clones only and misses some. The data show around 130,000 clones, about four fifths seen once. The sequenced sample consisted of PBMCs or T cells enriched from blood (not recorded which). The clonotype was recovered from a man in his thirties or forties who had recovered from COVID-19. V is TRBV2 and J is TRBJ2-2; tentatively, D is TRBD2 (5 bases). In nucleotides, the CDR3 is TGTGCCAGCAACCAGCGGATGAACACCGGGGAGCTGTTTTTT. As protein: CASNQRMNTGELFF.